The clone carrying this T cell receptor beta chain came up once. Its antigen is as yet unknown. At least 5 micrograms of total RNA were extracted per sample. Alongside a J-beta primer mix, a sample-barcoded 5' primer served in a second PCR lasting roughly 7 to 11 cycles. MiXCR was run by TCRdb on the 5' RACE reads, yielding one entry per CDR3 protein. The repertoire holds some 1.5 million distinct CDR3 sequences, with 28% as singletons. The sample originates from a study of blood T cells in healthy people across ages. Study-wide points: Comparison with aged donors showed that long-lived donors had more naive CD4+ cells and higher diversity.

Germline CDR1 reads MDHEN; CDR2 reads SYDVKM. V lost 4 bases and J lost 3; bases outside the gene matches: 11. The CDR3 extends over 16 amino acids. The sample was blood. This clonotype originated in a woman younger than 45 in good health. J is TRBJ2-7 and V is TRBV28; 8 bases align to TRBD2. The CDR3 protein is CASSSPEAGGYYEQYF. CDR3 nucleotides: TGTGCCAGCAGTTCCCCCGAGGCGGGGGGTTACTACGAGCAGTACTTC.